This TCR beta chain was profiled in a study of post-analysis software for immune sequencing data. CDR3 length: 10 residues. Germline CDR1 and CDR2: SQVTM and ANQGSEA. V lost 4 bases and J 3 bases, leaving 4 bases between the germline ends. Study-level findings and limits: Comparison with controls showed significantly lower normalized Chao1 diversity in multiple sclerosis patients. TRBV5-6, TRBV5-1 and TRBV20-1 were among a few TRBV segments more frequent in patients than controls.

About this clonotype: Its antigen is still unknown.

Unique molecular identifiers featured in each of the TCR beta cDNA libraries. Input amounts of 1 to 10 million T cells were used. These gave 500,000 or so cDNA molecules, so each molecule approximated one T cell. Using its own MiXCR run on the PCR reads, TCRdb lists one record per CDR3 protein. The table includes 550,000 to 700,000 distinct CDR3 sequences, 44% detected once. The chain joins TRBV29-1 to TRBJ2-7; D unclear. The clonotype comes from a girl aged 5 to 17 with multiple sclerosis. Sequenced input: blood. The CDR3 nucleotides are TGCAGCGTTGCCGGCTACGAGCAGTACGTC. It is translated as CSVAGYEQYV.